This record covers a single T cell receptor beta chain. Its recognized antigen is unknown. No quality values exist for individual bases; no much larger clone is one base distant. This record comes from a study of lymphopenia after photon versus proton radiotherapy (dated by TCRdb to between 2019 and 2020). About the study as a whole: In patients with gastrointestinal tumors who developed high-grade lymphopenia, the study compared the immunological effects of photon radiation therapy with those of proton radiation therapy. The cohort comprised approximately 21 patients with gastrointestinal tumors who received either photon or proton therapy and then developed lymphopenia. The study was designed to characterize how the impact on the immune system differs between the two radiation modalities. Results the study describes overall, beyond this receptor: The survival association was assessed only in patients who died, and the authors presented better survival with proton therapy as a possibility rather than a demonstrated result. Across the cohort, among patients who died, a greater drop in TCR diversity after the nadir was inversely correlated with overall survival time. After the lymphocyte count nadir, photon-treated repertoires showed oligoclonal expansion, especially of CD8+ Temra cells, which drove the drop in diversity. Relative stability during treatment was observed in proton-treated patients, whereas loss of naive T cells and TCR diversity and gain of effector/memory populations were observed in photon-treated patients.

Library preparation was by the immunoSEQ multiplex PCR assay. T cell repertoires were profiled by deep sequencing of rearranged TCR beta loci, alongside multiparametric flow cytometry. TCRdb's version of the immuneACCESS table is confined to in-frame rearrangements and falls short of the full clone set. An unresolved V gene accounts for under half of the shortfall where checked; the remainder is of unknown origin. The sample table shows more than 45,000 clones, and around 85% are seen once. The ten largest account for about 2% of the sample. For this chain, trimming is 5 bases at the V end and 3 bases at the J end, and the number of junction bases without a gene match is 7. The CDR3, from cysteine to phenylalanine, totals 14 residues. The entry retains the CDR3 DNA only, 42 bases that are in frame from base 1. Via the germline V gene (reference sequence), CDR1 is LNHDA and CDR2 SQIVND.

The chain is assembled from TRBV19 and TRBJ2-7; 7 central bases correspond to TRBD1. This TCR was sampled from a man between 60 and 75 years old with pancreatic cancer. The input for sequencing was peripheral blood, taken from a patient treated with proton-based radiotherapy. The bases are TGTGCCAGTAGTGGGGACAGTAGGGGCTACGAGCAGTACTTC. This is translated as CASSGDSRGYEQYF.